The following is a TCR beta chain sequence with its context. Antigen specificity is unknown. This same CDR3 is encoded by further DNA sequences in the sample. Treatment defined: oral pan-JAK inhibitor, 5-10 mg twice daily. Extracted RNA was reverse transcribed into cDNA, the sequencing template. Clones were sequenced by immunoSEQ multiplex PCR, and TCRdb holds only the in-frame ones, with some missing. The repertoire holds some 110,000 clones, with 58% as singletons. CDR1 and CDR2 (germline): GTSNPN, SVGIG (reference sequence). The CDR3 has 11 residues. V was trimmed by 3 bases and J by 3 bases, leaving 4 bases between them. The sample is drawn from a study of CD8+ T cells in alopecia areata. The wider study: Each day, treated patients took oral tofacitinib twice, at 5 to 10 mg per dose. The study's findings and limits: There were many expanded lesional clones persisting in scalp and blood during tofacitinib.

The clonotype originates from a human donor with alopecia areata. Sequenced here: CD8+ T cells sorted from blood, sampled at week 4, from a patient treated with tofacitinib. This chain links TRBV30 with TRBJ2-3; D remains unclear. CDR3 amino acids: CAWSPTDTQYF. CDR3 DNA: TGTGCCTGGAGCCCGACAGATACGCAGTATTTT.